The 5 T cell receptor beta chains listed next were all sequenced from one sample in a study of T-cell reconstitution after alpha-beta-depleted transplantation in children. This sample's TCRbeta library carried unique molecular identifier barcodes. TCRdb reprocessed the PCR reads via MiXCR and lists one record per CDR3 protein. The table lists about 980,000 distinct CDR3 sequences, around 30% of them singletons. The starting material was PBMCs, mostly from graft donor cells, obtained 360 days after TCRalphabeta/CD19-depleted stem cell transplant. These receptors were obtained from a boy in the first two years of life who had a stem cell transplant for SCID, so the T cells may come from the graft donor.

This clonotype was counted a few times. The chain links TRBV20-1 to TRBJ1-4, with D unresolved. The CDR3 loop spans 12 amino acids. V was shortened by 6 bases and J by 6 bases, with 11 bases between the two germline ends. Germline lookup yields CDR1 DFQATT and CDR2 SNEGSKA (reference sequence). The CDR3 here is CSARELHEKLFF. In DNA form, the CDR3 reads TGCAGTGCGCGGGAATTACATGAAAAACTGTTTTTT.

The rearrangement links TRBV12-3 or TRBV12-4 to TRBJ2-4; the D gene is possibly TRBD2 (5 bases). V lost 2 bases, J lost 2 bases, and 10 bases lay in between. CDR3 length: 15 residues. The CDR3 sequence: CASSLSGATKNIQYF. The CDR3 nucleotides read TGTGCCAGCAGTTTAAGCGGAGCCACCAAAAACATTCAGTACTTC.

This clonotype came up a few times. This chain uses TRBV3-1 with TRBJ2-1; the match to TRBD2 covers 7 bases. The CDR3 runs 15 residues. CDR1 is LGHDT, CDR2 YNNKEL, per germline (reference sequence). The trim removed 0 bases at V and 6 bases at J, leaving 5 bases unmatched. The CDR3 DNA is TGTGCCAGCAGCCAAGATGGACTAGTTGTCAATGAGCAGTTCTTC. It translates to CASSQDGLVVNEQFF.

The chain employs TRBV15 and TRBJ2-1, with D unresolved. Germline assignment: CDR1 LNHNV and CDR2 YYDKDF (reference sequence). This CDR3 has 17 residues. V lost 1 base, J lost 4 bases, and 17 bases lay in between. CDR3: CATSRGYEPGRYNEQFF. The DNA of the CDR3 is TGTGCCACCAGCAGAGGCTACGAACCGGGTCGGTACAATGAGCAGTTCTTC.

This clonotype was observed once. The rearrangement links TRBV28 to TRBJ2-1; maybe TRBD2 (6 bases). Germline values: CDR1 MDHEN, CDR2 SYDVKM. The CDR3 consists of 15 residues. The ends were cut back, 4 bases at V and 2 bases at J, with 12 bases in the middle. CDR3 residues: CASSSDSGAYNEQFF. The CDR3 DNA reads as TGTGCCAGCAGTTCAGATTCGGGGGCCTACAATGAGCAGTTCTTC.